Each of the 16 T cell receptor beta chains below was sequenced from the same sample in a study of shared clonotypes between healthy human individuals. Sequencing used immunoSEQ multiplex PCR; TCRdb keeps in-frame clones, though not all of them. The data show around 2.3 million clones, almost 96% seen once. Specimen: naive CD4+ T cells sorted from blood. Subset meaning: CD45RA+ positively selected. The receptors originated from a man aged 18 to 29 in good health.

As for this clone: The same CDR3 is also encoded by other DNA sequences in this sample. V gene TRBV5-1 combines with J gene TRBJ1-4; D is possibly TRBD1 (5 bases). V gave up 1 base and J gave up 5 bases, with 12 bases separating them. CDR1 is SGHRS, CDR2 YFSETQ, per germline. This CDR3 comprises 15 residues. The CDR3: CASSLSGGPNEKLFF. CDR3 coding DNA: TGCGCCAGCAGCTTGAGCGGGGGACCCAATGAAAAACTGTTTTTT. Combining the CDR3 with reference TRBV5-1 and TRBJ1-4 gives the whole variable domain KAGVTQTPRYLIKTRGQQVTLSCSPISGHRSVSWYQQTPGQGLQFLFEYFSETQRNKGNFPGRFSGRQFSNSRSEMNVSTLELGDSALYLCASSLSGGPNEKLFFGSGTQLSVL.

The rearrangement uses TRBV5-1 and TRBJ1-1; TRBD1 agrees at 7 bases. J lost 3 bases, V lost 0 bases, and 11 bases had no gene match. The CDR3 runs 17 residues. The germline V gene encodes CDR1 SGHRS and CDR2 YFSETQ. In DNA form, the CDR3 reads TGCGCCAGCAGCTTGGGGCTGCTTCCGGGACAGTACACTGAAGCTTTCTTT. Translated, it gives CASSLGLLPGQYTEAFF.

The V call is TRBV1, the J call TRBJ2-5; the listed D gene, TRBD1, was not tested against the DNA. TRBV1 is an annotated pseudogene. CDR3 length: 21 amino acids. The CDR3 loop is CTSSRPPRGTGASFSRETQYF. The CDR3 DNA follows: TGCACCAGCAGCCGCCCCCCCCGGGGGACAGGGGCATCGTTTAGCAGGGAGACCCAGTACTTC.

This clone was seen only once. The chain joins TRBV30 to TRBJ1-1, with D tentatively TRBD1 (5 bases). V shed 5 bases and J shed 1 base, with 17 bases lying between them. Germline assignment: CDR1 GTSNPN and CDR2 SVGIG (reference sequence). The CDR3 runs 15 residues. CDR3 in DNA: TGTGCCTGGGAAAATCGGGGGGTGGGGAACACTGAAGCTTTCTTT. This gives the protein CAWENRGVGNTEAFF.

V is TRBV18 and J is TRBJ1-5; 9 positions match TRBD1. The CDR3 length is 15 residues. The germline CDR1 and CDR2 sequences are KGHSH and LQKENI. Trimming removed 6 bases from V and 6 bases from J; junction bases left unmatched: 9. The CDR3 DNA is TGTGCCAGCTCCGAAAGCGTGACAGGGGGTCAGCCCCAGCATTTT. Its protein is CASSESVTGGQPQHF.

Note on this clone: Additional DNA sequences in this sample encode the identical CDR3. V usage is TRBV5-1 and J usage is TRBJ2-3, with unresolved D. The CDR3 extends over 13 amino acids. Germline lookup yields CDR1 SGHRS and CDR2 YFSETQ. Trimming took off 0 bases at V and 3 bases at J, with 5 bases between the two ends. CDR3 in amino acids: CASSLEGTDTQYF. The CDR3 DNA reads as TGCGCCAGCAGCTTGGAAGGTACAGATACGCAGTATTTT.

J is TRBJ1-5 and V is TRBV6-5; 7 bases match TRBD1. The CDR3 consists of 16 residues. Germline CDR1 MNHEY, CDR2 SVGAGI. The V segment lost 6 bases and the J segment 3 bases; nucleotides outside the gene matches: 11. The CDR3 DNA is TGTGCCAGCAGGTACATGGGGGACAGCTTCAATCAGCCCCAGCATTTT. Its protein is CASRYMGDSFNQPQHF.

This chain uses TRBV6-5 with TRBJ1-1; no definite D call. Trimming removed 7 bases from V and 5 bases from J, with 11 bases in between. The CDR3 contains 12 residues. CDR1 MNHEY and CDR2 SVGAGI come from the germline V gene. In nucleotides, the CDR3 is TGTGCCAGCATCGGGGATCGTACTGAAGCTTTCTTT. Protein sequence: CASIGDRTEAFF.

CDR3 DNA sequence: TGTGCCAGCAGTTTATCGATTCAGGGGGGGAATTCACCCCTCCACTTT. The encoded protein is CASSLSIQGGNSPLHF. The chain couples TRBV27 to TRBJ1-6; 7 bases map to TRBD1. CDR1 and CDR2 (germline): MNHEY, SMNVEV (reference sequence). The CDR3 loop spans 16 amino acids. With 0 bases clipped from V and 7 bases from J, the junction kept 6 bases outside the gene matches.

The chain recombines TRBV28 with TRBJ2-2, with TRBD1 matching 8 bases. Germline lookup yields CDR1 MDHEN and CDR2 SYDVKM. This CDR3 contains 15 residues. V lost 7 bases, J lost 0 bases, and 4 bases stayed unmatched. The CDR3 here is CASTEDRANTGELFF. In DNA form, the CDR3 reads TGTGCCAGCACAGAGGACAGGGCGAACACCGGGGAGCTGTTTTTT.

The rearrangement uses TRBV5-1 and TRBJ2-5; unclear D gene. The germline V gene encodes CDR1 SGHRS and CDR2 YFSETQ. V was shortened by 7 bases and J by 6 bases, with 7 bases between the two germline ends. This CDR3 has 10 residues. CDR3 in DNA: TGCGCCAGCCCCTTGAAGACCCAGTACTTC. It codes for CASPLKTQYF.

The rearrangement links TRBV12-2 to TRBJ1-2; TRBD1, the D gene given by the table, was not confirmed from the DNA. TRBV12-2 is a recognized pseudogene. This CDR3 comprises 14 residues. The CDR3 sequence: CASRSDREKYGYTF. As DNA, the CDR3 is TGTGCAAGTCGCTCCGACAGGGAAAAGTATGGCTACACCTTC.

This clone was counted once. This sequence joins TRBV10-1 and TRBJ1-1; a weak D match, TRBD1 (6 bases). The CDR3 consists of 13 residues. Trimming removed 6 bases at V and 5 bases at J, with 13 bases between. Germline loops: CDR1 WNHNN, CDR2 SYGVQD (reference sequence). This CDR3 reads CASSRDMGTEAFF. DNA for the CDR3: TGCGCCAGCAGCAGGGACATGGGTACTGAAGCTTTCTTT.

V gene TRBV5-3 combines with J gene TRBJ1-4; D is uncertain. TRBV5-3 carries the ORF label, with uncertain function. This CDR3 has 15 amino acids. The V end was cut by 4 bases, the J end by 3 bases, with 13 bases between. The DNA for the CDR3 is TGTGCCAGAAGCCCCCCCCGGGAACCTAATGAAAAACTGTTTTTT. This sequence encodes CARSPPREPNEKLFF.

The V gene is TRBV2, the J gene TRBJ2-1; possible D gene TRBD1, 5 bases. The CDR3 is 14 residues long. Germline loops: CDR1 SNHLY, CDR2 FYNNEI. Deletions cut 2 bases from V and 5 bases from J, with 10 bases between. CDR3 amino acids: CASSEQGANNEQFF. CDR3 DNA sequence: TGTGCCAGCAGTGAACAGGGCGCTAACAATGAGCAGTTCTTC.

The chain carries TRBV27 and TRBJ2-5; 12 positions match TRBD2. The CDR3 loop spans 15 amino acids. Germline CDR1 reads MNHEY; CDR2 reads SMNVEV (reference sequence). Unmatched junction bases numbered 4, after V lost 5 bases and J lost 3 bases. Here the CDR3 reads CASSRTSGVEETQYF. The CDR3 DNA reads TGTGCCAGCAGTCGGACTAGCGGGGTCGAAGAGACCCAGTACTTC.